This TCR beta chain appears in the sequencing data of a study of blood T cells in healthy people across ages. Germline CDR1 MGHDK, CDR2 SYGVNS. Deletions cut 2 bases from V and 1 base from J, with 15 bases between. The CDR3 consists of 16 residues. A sample-barcoded 5' primer and a J-beta primer mix were used in a second PCR of about 7 to 12 cycles. TCRdb analysed the 5' RACE reads with MiXCR anew, one entry per CDR3 protein. Of about 800,000 distinct CDR3 sequences in the sample, 25% were seen once. Roughly 9.8 milliliters of peripheral blood were drawn from each donor. No fewer than 6 micrograms of total RNA were isolated from every sample. In addition, the sample was reused for a study of T cells of mothers and their children. That source notes: Similar thymic selection effects on TCR recombination output appear in pairs, both related and unrelated.

This sequence originates from a boy aged 5 to 17 in good health. This chain links TRBV25-1 with TRBJ2-7, with a tentative D call TRBD2 (6 bases). The sample taken for sequencing was blood. The CDR3: CASSERRDDISYEQYF. The CDR3 DNA follows: TGTGCCAGCAGTGAACGGCGGGACGATATTTCCTACGAGCAGTACTTC.